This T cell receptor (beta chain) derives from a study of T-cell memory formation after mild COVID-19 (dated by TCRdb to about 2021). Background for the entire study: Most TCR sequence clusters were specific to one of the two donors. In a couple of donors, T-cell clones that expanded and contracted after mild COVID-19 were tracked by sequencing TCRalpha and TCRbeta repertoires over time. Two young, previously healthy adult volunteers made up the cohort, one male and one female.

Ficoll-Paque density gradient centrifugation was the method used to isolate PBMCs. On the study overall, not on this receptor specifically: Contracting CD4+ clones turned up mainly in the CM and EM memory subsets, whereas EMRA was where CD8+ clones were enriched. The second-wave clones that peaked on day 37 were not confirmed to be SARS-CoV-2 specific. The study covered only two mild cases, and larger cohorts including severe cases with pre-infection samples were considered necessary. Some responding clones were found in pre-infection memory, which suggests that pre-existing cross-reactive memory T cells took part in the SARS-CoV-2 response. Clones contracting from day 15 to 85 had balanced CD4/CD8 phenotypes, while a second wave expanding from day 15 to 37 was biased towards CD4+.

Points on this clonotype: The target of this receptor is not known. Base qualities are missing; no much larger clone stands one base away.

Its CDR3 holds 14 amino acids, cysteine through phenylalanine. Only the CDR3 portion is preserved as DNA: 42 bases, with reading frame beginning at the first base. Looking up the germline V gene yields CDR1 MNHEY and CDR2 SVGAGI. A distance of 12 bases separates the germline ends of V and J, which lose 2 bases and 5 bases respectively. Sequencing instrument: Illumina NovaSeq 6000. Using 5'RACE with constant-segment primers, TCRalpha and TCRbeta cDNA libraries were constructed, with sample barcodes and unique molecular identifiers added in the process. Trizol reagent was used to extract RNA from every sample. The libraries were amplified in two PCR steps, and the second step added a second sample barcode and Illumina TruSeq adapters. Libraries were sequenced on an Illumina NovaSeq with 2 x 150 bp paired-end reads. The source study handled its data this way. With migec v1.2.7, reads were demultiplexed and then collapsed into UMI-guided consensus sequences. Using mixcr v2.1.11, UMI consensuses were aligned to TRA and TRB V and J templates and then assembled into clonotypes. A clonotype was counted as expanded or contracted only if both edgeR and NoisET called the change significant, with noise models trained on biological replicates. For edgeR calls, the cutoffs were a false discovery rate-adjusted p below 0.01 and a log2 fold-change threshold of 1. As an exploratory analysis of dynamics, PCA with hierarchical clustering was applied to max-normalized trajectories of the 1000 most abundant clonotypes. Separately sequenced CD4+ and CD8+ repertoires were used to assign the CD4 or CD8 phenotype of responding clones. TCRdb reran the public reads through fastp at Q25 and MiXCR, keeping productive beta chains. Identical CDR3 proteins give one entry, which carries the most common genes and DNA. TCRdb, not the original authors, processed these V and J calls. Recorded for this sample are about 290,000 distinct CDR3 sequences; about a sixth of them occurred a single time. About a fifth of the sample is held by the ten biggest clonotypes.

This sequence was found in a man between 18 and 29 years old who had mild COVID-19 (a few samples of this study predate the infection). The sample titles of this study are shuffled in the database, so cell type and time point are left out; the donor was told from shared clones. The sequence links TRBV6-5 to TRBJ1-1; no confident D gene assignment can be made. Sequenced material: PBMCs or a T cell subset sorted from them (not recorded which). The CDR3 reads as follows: CASSYEGSGTEAFF. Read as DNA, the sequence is TGTGCCAGCAGTTACGAGGGTTCGGGAACTGAAGCTTTCTTT.